A single sample gave rise to the 21 T cell receptor beta chains below, sequenced in a study of T cell responses to AZD1222 COVID-19 vaccine. Method: immunoSEQ multiplex PCR; TCRdb's copy keeps in-frame clones and lacks some. The sample includes over 110,000 clones, approximately 94% of them seen just once. The sample here was peripheral blood, taken on day 0 of AZD1222 vaccination. The receptors stem from an adult in good health.

This chain joins TRBV7-2 and TRBJ2-7, with 8 positions matching TRBD2. From germline, CDR1 is SGHTA and CDR2 FQGNSA. J was trimmed by 1 base and V by 4 bases; bases with no gene match: 3. The CDR3 is 14 residues long. CDR3 protein: CASSSLAGSYEQYF. In nucleotides, the CDR3 is TGTGCCAGCAGCTCCCTAGCGGGTTCCTACGAGCAGTACTTC.

This chain links TRBV19 with TRBJ2-5, with 10 positions matching TRBD2. Germline CDR1 LNHDA, CDR2 SQIVND (reference sequence). The CDR3 contains 15 residues. The J segment lost 5 bases and the V segment lost 7 bases, leaving 10 bases of the junction unmatched. Here the CDR3 reads CASKLAGPGGETQYF. The CDR3 DNA reads TGTGCCAGTAAACTAGCGGGACCGGGCGGGGAGACCCAGTACTTC.

The chain is built from TRBV6-5 and TRBJ1-2; 7 nucleotides agree with TRBD1. V trimming: 4 bases; J trimming: 2 bases; junction bases outside the gene matches: 1. The CDR3 is made up of 13 amino acids. Germline lookup yields CDR1 MNHEY and CDR2 SVGAGI. This CDR3 is CASSSQGNYGYTF. The CDR3 coding sequence is TGTGCCAGCAGTTCACAGGGGAACTATGGCTACACCTTC.

The chain uses TRBV25-1 and TRBJ1-1; possible D gene TRBD1, 6 bases. V gave up 5 bases and J gave up 4 bases, with 14 bases separating them. Germline lookup yields CDR1 MGHDK and CDR2 SYGVNS. The CDR3 is made up of 14 amino acids. CDR3 in amino acids: CASSSQGLGTEAFF. The CDR3 nucleotides read TGTGCCAGCAGTTCACAGGGTTTGGGCACTGAAGCTTTCTTT.

This clone was seen only a few times. The chain combines TRBV5-5 with TRBJ2-7; the D gene is possibly TRBD1 (6 bases). Germline V gives CDR1 SGHKS, CDR2 YYEKEE (reference sequence). The V end was cut by 2 bases, the J end by 6 bases, with 15 bases between. The CDR3 totals 14 residues. CDR3 region: CASSFSSGGREQYF. The CDR3 DNA follows: TGTGCCAGCAGCTTCTCCTCTGGGGGCCGCGAGCAGTACTTC. Variable domain in full (rest from reference TRBV5-5 and TRBJ2-7): DAGVTQSPTHLIKTRGQQVTLRCSPISGHKSVSWYQQVLGQGPQFIFQYYEKEERGRGNFPDRFSARQFPNYSSELNVNALLLGDSALYLCASSFSSGGREQYFGPGTRLTVT.

The chain is built from TRBV7-8 and TRBJ1-4; tentative D call: TRBD1 (6 bases). CDR1 is SGHVS and CDR2 is FQNEAQ in the germline V gene. The CDR3 is 16 residues long. Trimming cost V 5 bases and J 5 bases, with 18 bases left between them. Here the CDR3 DNA reads TGTGCCAGCAGCCATAACGCGGGACAACGGAATGAAAAACTGTTTTTT. Translated, it gives CASSHNAGQRNEKLFF.

As concerns this clone: Other DNA sequences in this specimen translate into the identical CDR3. CDR3 residues: CASSVDGTDYNEQFF. The CDR3 bases are TGTGCCAGCAGCGTAGACGGGACCGATTACAATGAGCAGTTCTTC. The genes are TRBV9 and TRBJ2-1, with D perhaps assigned TRBD1 or TRBD2 (5 bases each). V was cut by 0 bases and J by 4 bases, with 11 bases left in between. This CDR3 is 15 amino acids long. Per the germline V gene, CDR1 is SGDLS and CDR2 is YYNGEE.

V usage is TRBV7-3 and J usage is TRBJ2-7; D possibly corresponds to TRBD2 (5 bases). This CDR3 spans 14 amino acids. Germline assignment: CDR1 SGHTA and CDR2 FQGTGA. V shed 5 bases and J shed 3 bases, with 14 bases lying between them. CDR3 sequence reads: CASSPRRVLYEQYF. CDR3 DNA sequence: TGTGCCAGCAGCCCCCGGCGGGTCCTCTACGAGCAGTACTTC.

The chain couples TRBV12-5 to TRBJ2-7; no clear D gene. The germline gives CDR1 LGHNT, CDR2 FRNRAP. The CDR3 totals 13 residues. V lost 2 bases and J 0 bases, leaving 5 bases between the germline ends. The CDR3 loop is CASGLSASYEQYF. Written as DNA, the CDR3 is TGTGCTAGTGGTTTGTCCGCCTCCTACGAGCAGTACTTC.

This chain joins TRBV4-3 and TRBJ1-1; TRBD1 matches 12 bases. Germline loops: CDR1 LGHNA, CDR2 YSLEER. V gave up 3 bases and J gave up 4 bases; unmatched junction bases: 3. This CDR3 region has 15 residues. The CDR3 sequence is CASSQGQGARTEAFF. CDR3 nucleotide sequence: TGCGCCAGCAGCCAGGGACAGGGGGCACGCACTGAAGCTTTCTTT.

The J gene is TRBJ2-1, the V gene TRBV19, with D possibly matching TRBD2 (7 bases). Germline V gives CDR1 LNHDA, CDR2 SQIVND (reference sequence). The CDR3 extends over 16 amino acids. Between the trimmed V and J ends, which lost 2 bases and 1 base, there was a span of 12 bases. The CDR3 DNA reads TGTGCCAGTAGTATATCGGGGGGCCAATCCTACAATGAGCAGTTCTTC. Its protein product is CASSISGGQSYNEQFF.

The chain carries TRBV19 and TRBJ1-5, with 7 bases aligning to TRBD1. J was trimmed by 0 bases and V by 5 bases; bases with no gene match: 4. In germline, CDR1 is LNHDA, CDR2 SQIVND (reference sequence). The CDR3 has 15 residues. CDR3 sequence reads: CASSPDRASNQPQHF. DNA for the CDR3: TGTGCCAGTAGTCCCGACAGGGCTAGCAATCAGCCCCAGCATTTT.

This clone came up a few times. The chain combines TRBV4-1 with TRBJ1-1, with TRBD1 matching over 7 bases. The CDR3 contains 14 residues. CDR1 is MGHRA and CDR2 is YSYEKL in the germline V gene. V lost 4 bases, J lost 1 base, and 3 bases stayed unmatched. CDR3 coding DNA: TGCGCCAGCAGCCCCCGGACAGGGAACACTGAAGCTTTCTTT. Encoded protein: CASSPRTGNTEAFF.

The J gene is TRBJ1-1, the V gene TRBV23-1; 8 bases match TRBD1. TRBV23-1 is noted as an ORF with a role that remains uncertain. Trimming at V came to 5 bases and at J to 3 bases, leaving 14 bases not matched to a gene. The CDR3 runs 17 residues. Here the CDR3 DNA reads TGCGCCAGCAGTTTGACCGGGGCAGGGGGCGAGGACACTGAAGCTTTCTTT. It is translated as CASSLTGAGGEDTEAFF.

The gene calls are TRBV2 and TRBJ2-3; D ambiguous. V gave up 5 bases and J gave up 4 bases, with 4 bases separating them. The germline gives CDR1 SNHLY, CDR2 FYNNEI. The CDR3 consists of 11 residues. The chain's CDR3 is CASSLSDTQYF. In nucleotides, the CDR3 is TGTGCCAGCAGTCTCTCAGATACGCAGTATTTT.

J is TRBJ1-5 and V is TRBV6-1; possible D gene TRBD1, 6 bases. V lost 4 bases to trimming and J lost 2 bases, with 15 bases between them. CDR1 MNHNS and CDR2 SASEGT come from the germline V gene. The CDR3 loop spans 16 amino acids. Here the CDR3 DNA reads TGTGCCAGCAGTGGCAAGACAGGACCCGGCAATCAGCCCCAGCATTTT. Translated: CASSGKTGPGNQPQHF.

V gene TRBV10-1 combines with J gene TRBJ2-7; the D call may be TRBD1 or TRBD2 (5 bases each). The V gene's germline CDR1 is WNHNN and CDR2 SYGVQD (reference sequence). Trimming cost V 8 bases and J 3 bases, with 14 bases left between them. This CDR3 spans 13 amino acids. CDR3 coding DNA: TGCGCCAGCTTCGAGGGGCGCTTCTACGAGCAGTACTTC. Residues: CASFEGRFYEQYF.

J is TRBJ1-5 and V is TRBV7-8, with D hard to call. CDR1 SGHVS and CDR2 FQNEAQ come from the germline V gene. The CDR3 runs to 15 residues. Trimming left V 2 bases short and J 0 bases short, with 8 bases between. The CDR3 DNA reads as TGTGCCAGCAGCTTATCACCGGCTAGCAATCAGCCCCAGCATTTT. As protein: CASSLSPASNQPQHF.

This sequence joins TRBV7-9 and TRBJ2-6; tentative D call: TRBD1 (6 bases). This CDR3 has 16 residues. The germline gives CDR1 SEHNR, CDR2 FQNEAQ (reference sequence). V was clipped by 9 bases and J by 0 bases, with 15 bases between them. CDR3 residues: CASDGQRSSGANVLTF. Written as DNA, the CDR3 is TGTGCCAGTGACGGACAGAGATCCTCTGGGGCCAACGTCCTGACTTTC.

This clone showed up just a few times. The rearrangement joins TRBV20-1 to TRBJ2-5, with TRBD2 matching over 8 bases. V was pared by 3 bases and J by 2 bases, with 5 bases of the junction left unmatched. The CDR3 loop spans 14 amino acids. Germline lookup yields CDR1 DFQATT and CDR2 SNEGSKA (reference sequence). Here the CDR3 reads CSASQGTSQETQYF. In DNA, the CDR3 is TGCAGTGCTAGTCAAGGGACTAGTCAAGAGACCCAGTACTTC.

This clone was counted once. The rearrangement joins TRBV19 to TRBJ1-1; the D gene is possibly TRBD1 (6 bases). V lost 5 bases, J lost 0 bases, and 22 bases lay in between. The germline V gene has CDR1 LNHDA and CDR2 SQIVND (reference sequence). The CDR3 loop spans 18 amino acids. The CDR3 spells CASSFSQGNGAMNTEAFF. In DNA, the CDR3 is TGTGCCAGTAGTTTTTCACAGGGAAACGGAGCCATGAACACTGAAGCTTTCTTT.